These 8 T cell receptor beta chains were all obtained from the same sample, sequenced in a study of T cell responses to AZD1222 COVID-19 vaccine. Assay: immunoSEQ multiplex PCR; the TCRdb copy retains only in-frame clones and omits some. The sample yields some 150,000 clones, around 84% seen once. The sample consisted of peripheral blood, taken 28 days after the second AZD1222 dose. Source of these receptors: an adult who received the AZD1222 COVID-19 vaccine.

The CDR3: CASNPLHEQYF. DNA of the CDR3: TGTGCCAGCAACCCTCTCCACGAGCAGTACTTC. This chain uses TRBV2 with TRBJ2-7; D not resolved. The length of the CDR3 is 11 residues. The V gene lost 7 bases and the J gene lost 5 bases, with 9 bases spanning the gap. The V gene's germline CDR1 is SNHLY and CDR2 FYNNEI.

This chain joins TRBV5-1 and TRBJ2-5, with D perhaps matching TRBD1 or TRBD2 (5 bases each). Trimming took 0 bases from V and 7 from J, leaving 13 bases between them. The CDR3 is made up of 14 amino acids. Germline-derived CDR1 and CDR2 are SGHRS and YFSETQ. CDR3 loop: CASSLDGAGGTQYF. DNA of the CDR3: TGCGCCAGCAGCTTGGATGGCGCTGGGGGGACCCAGTACTTC.

This chain links TRBV12-3 or TRBV12-4 with TRBJ2-7, with D possibly matching TRBD1 (5 bases). The CDR3 spans 11 residues. V lost 8 bases and J 3 bases, leaving 8 bases between the germline ends. Here the CDR3 reads CASLDSYEQYF. The CDR3 DNA sequence: TGTGCCAGCCTAGACAGCTACGAGCAGTACTTC.

The chain recombines TRBV10-2 with TRBJ1-5; D gene ambiguous. Germline V CDR1 and CDR2: WSHSY, SAAADI. V was pared by 1 base and J by 0 bases, with 7 bases between. CDR3 length: 15 amino acids. The CDR3 DNA reads TGCGCCAGCAGTGAGTACAGTTATAGCAATCAGCCCCAGCATTTT. The encoded protein is CASSEYSYSNQPQHF.

The rearrangement links TRBV19 to TRBJ2-2, with a tentative D call TRBD2 (7 bases). The CDR3 covers 15 residues. The germline V gene encodes CDR1 LNHDA and CDR2 SQIVND (reference sequence). V was clipped by 7 bases and J by 6 bases, with 18 bases between them. Written as DNA, the CDR3 is TGTGCCAGTACCGAGCACGGGGGGCGTTCCGGGGAGCTGTTTTTT. This translates into CASTEHGGRSGELFF.

The rearrangement links TRBV5-1 to TRBJ1-4, with 7 bases identical to TRBD1. Losses at the gene ends were 4 bases for V and 7 bases for J; bases not matched to a gene: 7. The germline V gene has CDR1 SGHRS and CDR2 YFSETQ. The CDR3 loop spans 14 amino acids. CDR3: CASSKDREGEKLFF. CDR3 DNA: TGCGCCAGCAGCAAAGACAGGGAGGGTGAAAAACTGTTTTTT. The variable domain in full, with the rest retrieved from reference TRBV5-1 and TRBJ1-4, is KAGVTQTPRYLIKTRGQQVTLSCSPISGHRSVSWYQQTPGQGLQFLFEYFSETQRNKGNFPGRFSGRQFSNSRSEMNVSTLELGDSALYLCASSKDREGEKLFFGSGTQLSVL.

The chain employs TRBV18 and TRBJ1-5; D not resolved. Deletions cut 6 bases from V and 3 bases from J, with 18 bases between. Germline V gene sequence: CDR1 KGHSH, CDR2 LQKENI. CDR3 length: 16 amino acids. CDR3 sequence: CASSLVRVENNQPQHF. CDR3 sequence (DNA): TGTGCCAGCTCCCTGGTGAGAGTCGAGAACAATCAGCCCCAGCATTTT. The full variable domain, its missing parts supplied by reference TRBV18 and TRBJ1-5, is NAGVMQNPRHLVRRRGQEARLRCSPMKGHSHVYWYRQLPEEGLKFMVYLQKENIIDESGMPKERFSAEFPKEGPSILRIQQVVRGDSAAYFCASSLVRVENNQPQHFGDGTRLSIL.

This chain uses TRBV11-2 with TRBJ1-1; D is perhaps TRBD1 (6 bases). Per the germline V gene, CDR1 is SGHAT and CDR2 is FQNNGV. This CDR3 comprises 13 residues. V lost 0 bases, J lost 4 bases, and 6 bases lay in between. The CDR3 DNA is TGTGCCAGCAGCTTAGAGACAGGCACTGAAGCTTTCTTT. It encodes CASSLETGTEAFF.